The clone carrying this T cell receptor (beta chain) turned up a few times. The antigen is not known. The CDR3 totals 16 residues. This record comes from a study of identical twins. Study findings and constraints: While abundant cord blood beta clonotypes carried fewer insertions, memory repertoires showed no such pattern. Out-of-frame beta sequences exhibited a weaker degree of excess twin sharing. The study found excess low generation probability among twin-shared out-of-frame alpha sequences.

TCRdb re-derived calls from the 5' RACE reads in MiXCR, one entry per CDR3 protein. This table has approximately 600,000 distinct CDR3 sequences, nearly 10% appearing once. Everyone who donated was a healthy Caucasian. The sample was also linked to a second study, of yellow fever vaccine responses in identical twins.

The chain uses TRBV21-1 and TRBJ2-5; the table's D gene call, TRBD1, was not cross checked with the DNA. TRBV21-1 constitutes a pseudogene. The TCR comes from a woman aged 18 to 35 in good health. What was sequenced was PBMCs. The CDR3 coding sequence is TGTGCCAGCAGCAAACGTAGGGACAGGGGCCCCTGGACCCAGTACTTC. Protein: CASSKRRDRGPWTQYF.